This section outlines one T cell receptor beta chain sequence together with its context. Its cognate antigen is unknown. Use of 60 Vbeta and 13 Jbeta primers characterized the PCR. The assay was immunoSEQ multiplex PCR, and TCRdb's table has in-frame clones only and misses some. The sample shows 200,000 or so clones, approximately 83% of them seen only once. The data originate from a study of cytomegalovirus exposure and HLA in healthy donors. Trimming removed 4 bases from V and 7 bases from J; junction bases left unmatched: 4. CDR1 is SQVTM, CDR2 ANQGSEA, per germline. The CDR3 has 13 amino acids. Overall study findings and caveats: In a later analysis, TCR beta V- and J-gene trimming was associated with a missense DCLRE1C variant. Cytomegalovirus status, reportedly, was diagnosed with high specificity and sensitivity by the classifier. Certain sequence variants were highly shared and formed a cluster, and this cluster was likely a sequencing artifact.

Sequencing was performed on PBMCs. The chain employs TRBV29-1 and TRBJ2-3, with 11 bases aligning to TRBD2. The TCR originated in a boy aged 2 to 10 in good health and CMV-seronegative. In DNA form, the CDR3 reads TGCAGCGTTGGGGCTAGCGGGGGGTATACGCAGTATTTT. It specifies CSVGASGGYTQYF.